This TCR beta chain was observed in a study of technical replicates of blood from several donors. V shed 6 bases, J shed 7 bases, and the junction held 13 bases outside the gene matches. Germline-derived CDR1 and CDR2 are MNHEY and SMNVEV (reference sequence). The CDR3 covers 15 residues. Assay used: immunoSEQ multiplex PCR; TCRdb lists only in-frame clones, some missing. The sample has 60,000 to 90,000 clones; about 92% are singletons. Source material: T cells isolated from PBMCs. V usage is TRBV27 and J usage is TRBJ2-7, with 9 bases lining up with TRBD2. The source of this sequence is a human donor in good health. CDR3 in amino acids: CASSSSSGSFREQYF. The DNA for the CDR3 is TGTGCCAGCAGCTCGAGTAGCGGGAGCTTTCGGGAGCAGTACTTC.